The 2 T cell receptor beta chains below were found in one sample sequenced in a study of cytomegalovirus exposure and HLA in healthy donors. PCR employed 60 Vbeta and 13 Jbeta primers. TCRdb's copy holds only in-frame clones and misses some; the assay was immunoSEQ multiplex PCR. The sample lists about 140,000 clones; 70% to 85% were seen once. The sample comprised PBMCs. The receptors were sampled from an older woman in good health and CMV-seropositive.

The chain employs TRBV7-9 and TRBJ2-7, with 10 bases that match TRBD1. With V trimmed by 5 bases and J by 3 bases, 7 bases remained unmatched. CDR3 length equals 15 residues. The germline V gene has CDR1 SEHNR and CDR2 FQNEAQ (reference sequence). The DNA for the CDR3 is TGTGCCAGCAGCCCGACGGACAGGGGGTTCTACGAGCAGTACTTC. Amino acids: CASSPTDRGFYEQYF.

This chain connects TRBV2 to TRBJ2-7; TRBD2 matches at 7 bases. Germline-derived CDR1 and CDR2 are SNHLY and FYNNEI. Trimming took 2 bases from V and 7 from J; bases not matched to a gene: 5. The CDR3 contains 13 residues. The CDR3 coding sequence is TGTGCCAGCAGTGAATTTATGGGACTAGAGCAGTACTTC. Its translation is CASSEFMGLEQYF.